This T cell receptor beta chain was identified in a study of identical twins. Whole-study results and caveats: Cross-sectional statistical analysis, not tracking of the same donors, underpinned the conclusions. Invariant MAIT and iNKT cells may have partly biased zero-insertion analyses. There were fewer insertions in abundant cord blood beta clonotypes, but memory repertoires showed no such pattern.

This clonotype has a handful of counts. Antigen specificity is unknown. CDR1 and CDR2 from the germline V gene are SGHVS and FNYEAQ. This CDR3 contains 14 residues. Losses at the gene ends were 5 bases for V and 7 bases for J; bases not matched to a gene: 8. TCRdb re-analysed the 5' RACE reads in MiXCR, keeping a single row per CDR3 protein. The profile covers 400,000 to 600,000 distinct CDR3 sequences, with under 25% appearing a single time and roughly 0.5% taken by the ten largest. The sample also formed part of further work on yellow fever vaccine responses in identical twins. That report adds: Twins reportedly showed a vaccine T cell response that seemed partly convergent and partly personalized.

The chain recombines TRBV7-6 with TRBJ2-1, with 7 bases matching TRBD2. Sequences were obtained from CD4+ T cells sorted from blood. This receptor was taken from a woman under 30 in good health. CDR3 sequence (DNA): TGTGCCAGCAGCACCCACGGACTAGATAATGAGCAGTTCTTC. It is translated as CASSTHGLDNEQFF.